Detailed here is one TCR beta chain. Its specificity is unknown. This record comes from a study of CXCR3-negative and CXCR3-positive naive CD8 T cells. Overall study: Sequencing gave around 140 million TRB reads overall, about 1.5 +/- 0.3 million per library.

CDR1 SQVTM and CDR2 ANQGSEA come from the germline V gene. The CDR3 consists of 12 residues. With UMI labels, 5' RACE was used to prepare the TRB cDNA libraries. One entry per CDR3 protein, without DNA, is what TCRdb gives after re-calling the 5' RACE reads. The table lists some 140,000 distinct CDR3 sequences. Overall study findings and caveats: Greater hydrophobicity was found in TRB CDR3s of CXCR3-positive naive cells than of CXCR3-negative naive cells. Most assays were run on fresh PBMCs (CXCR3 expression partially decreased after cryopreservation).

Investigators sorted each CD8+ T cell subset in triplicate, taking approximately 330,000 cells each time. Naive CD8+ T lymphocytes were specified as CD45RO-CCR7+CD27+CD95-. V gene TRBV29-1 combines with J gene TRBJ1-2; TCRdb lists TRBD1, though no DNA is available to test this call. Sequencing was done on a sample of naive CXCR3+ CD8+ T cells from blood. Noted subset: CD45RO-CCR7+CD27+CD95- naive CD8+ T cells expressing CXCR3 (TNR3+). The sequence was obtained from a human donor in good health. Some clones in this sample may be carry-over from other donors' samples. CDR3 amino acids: CSVEGASDGYTF.